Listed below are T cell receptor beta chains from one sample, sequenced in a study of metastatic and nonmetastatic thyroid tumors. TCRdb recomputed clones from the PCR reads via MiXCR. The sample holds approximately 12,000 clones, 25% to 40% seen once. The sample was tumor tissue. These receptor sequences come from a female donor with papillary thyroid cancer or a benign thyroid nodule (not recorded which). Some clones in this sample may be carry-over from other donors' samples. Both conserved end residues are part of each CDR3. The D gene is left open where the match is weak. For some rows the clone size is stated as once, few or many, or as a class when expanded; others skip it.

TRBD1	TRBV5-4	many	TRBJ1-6	TGTGCCAGCAGCCGCGGACAGGGCGCAAATTCACCCCTCCACTTT	CASSRGQGANSPLHF
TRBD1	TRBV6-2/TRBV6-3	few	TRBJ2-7	TGTGCCAGCAGTTACGTTCTAGGGGGCCCCGGCGAGCAGTACTTC	CASSYVLGGPGEQYF
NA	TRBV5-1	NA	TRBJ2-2	TGCGCCAGCAAGAAAGTTTCAGGGTCCACCGGGGAGCTGTTTTTT	CASKKVSGSTGELFF
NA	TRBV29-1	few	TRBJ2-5	TGCAGCGTTCGGACAGACAAAGAGACCCAGTACTTC	CSVRTDKETQYF
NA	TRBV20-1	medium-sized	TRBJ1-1	TGCAGTGCTAGAGATACGGGCGGGGGGAACACTGAAGCTTTCTTT	CSARDTGGGNTEAFF
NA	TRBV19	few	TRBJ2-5	TGTGCCAGTAGTATGAGCGCAGCTCAAGAGACCCAGTACTTC	CASSMSAAQETQYF
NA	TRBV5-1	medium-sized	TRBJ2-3	TGCGCCAGCAGCAGGGCGGCTAGCACAGATACGCAGTATTTT	CASSRAASTDTQYF
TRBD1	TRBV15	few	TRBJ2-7	TGTGCAACCAGCAGAGATTATGGACAGGGCTACGAGCAGTACTTC	CATSRDYGQGYEQYF
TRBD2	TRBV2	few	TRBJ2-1	TGTGCCATTAAATCTAGCGGATCCTACAATGAGCAGTTCTTC	CAIKSSGSYNEQFF
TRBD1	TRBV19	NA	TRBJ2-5	TGTGCCAGTAGTACCGGACAGGGGCGGCAAGAGACCCAGTACTTC	CASSTGQGRQETQYF